A single sample is the source of the 18 T cell receptor beta chains below, sequenced in a study of response to subunit inactivated influenza vaccine (dated by TCRdb to the late 2010s). The library was made by RT-PCR. TCRdb names Illumina HiSeq 2500 as the instrument used. The public sequencing data were trimmed at Q25 with fastp and processed into clonotypes with MiXCR by TCRdb, which kept only in-frame beta chains. Under each unique CDR3 protein, matching rows form one entry showing the most common genes and DNA. For this sample there are 650,000 or so distinct CDR3 sequences; roughly 15% appear just once. The ten largest clones add up to 7.5% to 8% of the sample. The specimen comprised PBMCs from blood, sampled less than 15 days before vaccination. These receptors were taken from a man aged 50-60 years who received an inactivated influenza vaccine. Donor details come from another sample of the same person, matched by shared clones.

This clonotype was seen a few times. The rearrangement uses TRBV6-4 and TRBJ2-2; D might be TRBD2 (5 bases). V was shortened by 0 bases and J by 2 bases, with 10 bases between the two germline ends. The CDR3 covers 16 residues. Germline V gene data show CDR1 as MRHNA and CDR2 as SNTAGT. DNA for the CDR3: TGTGCCAGCAGTGACTCGGCGGGCCTTAACACCGGGGAGCTGTTTTTT. Amino acids: CASSDSAGLNTGELFF.

This clonotype was counted only a few times. This chain uses TRBV6-6 with TRBJ1-4; no clear D. The CDR3 contains 11 residues. Germline V gene data show CDR1 as MNHNY and CDR2 as SVGAGI (reference sequence). V was cut by 5 bases and J by 8 bases, with 6 bases left in between. CDR3 in DNA: TGTGCCAGCAGTCCCCAGGAAAAACTGTTTTTT. Encoded protein: CASSPQEKLFF.

This clonotype came up a few times. This sequence joins TRBV7-2 and TRBJ2-2, with D tentatively TRBD2 (7 bases). This CDR3 is 15 amino acids long. V gave up 4 bases and J gave up 4 bases, with 13 bases separating them. In germline, CDR1 is SGHTA, CDR2 FQGNSA. The CDR3 protein is CASSSRGAGTGELFF. CDR3 DNA sequence: TGTGCCAGCAGCTCCCGGGGGGCAGGCACCGGGGAGCTGTTTTTT.

The rearrangement joins TRBV12-3 or TRBV12-4 to TRBJ2-7; maybe TRBD2 (6 bases). The CDR3 loop spans 15 amino acids. V was pared by 5 bases and J by 3 bases, with 17 bases between. The CDR3 sequence: CASSTRPTSFYEQYF. The CDR3 DNA sequence: TGTGCCAGCAGTACTAGGCCGACTAGTTTCTACGAGCAGTACTTC.

This chain joins TRBV4-1 and TRBJ1-2; 7 positions agree with TRBD1. CDR1 and CDR2 from the germline V gene are MGHRA and YSYEKL. V lost 4 bases and J lost 3; bases outside the gene matches: 8. This CDR3 region has 15 residues. The CDR3 spells CASSLRTGEDYGYTF. In DNA, the CDR3 is TGCGCCAGCAGCCTTCGTACAGGGGAGGACTATGGCTACACCTTC.

This chain connects TRBV7-2 to TRBJ1-1; D gene ambiguous. This CDR3 region has 13 residues. Germline-derived CDR1 and CDR2 are SGHTA and FQGNSA. V lost 1 base and J 10 bases, leaving 13 bases between the germline ends. The CDR3, as DNA: TGTGCCAGCAGCTTAGGAGGTCGGGAAGGAGCTTTCTTT. It encodes CASSLGGREGAFF.

There are a few counts of this clonotype. The rearrangement joins TRBV7-2 to TRBJ2-1; 8 bases align to TRBD2. CDR3 length: 15 residues. The germline gives CDR1 SGHTA, CDR2 FQGNSA. The V gene end was trimmed by 0 bases and the J gene end by 9 bases; junction bases not matched to a gene: 7. The CDR3 bases are TGTGCCAGCAGCTTAGCTCGGGGGGGGCGGGCTGAGCAGTTCTTC. Translation: CASSLARGGRAEQFF.

This clonotype was seen a handful of times. This chain uses TRBV4-2 with TRBJ2-5; 11 bases match TRBD2. Germline CDR1 LGHNA, CDR2 YNFKEQ. The V gene end was trimmed by 0 bases and the J gene end by 4 bases; junction bases not matched to a gene: 7. The CDR3 covers 17 residues. The chain's CDR3 is CASSQDLGGLAVETQYF. CDR3 DNA: TGTGCCAGCAGCCAAGATTTAGGGGGACTAGCGGTAGAGACCCAGTACTTC.

The DNA for the CDR3 is TGTGCCAGCAGCCAAGGGGAGATCCAAGAGACCCAGTACTTC. Its translation: CASSQGEIQETQYF. The V gene is TRBV4-2, the J gene TRBJ2-5, with D perhaps TRBD2 (5 bases). The CDR3 covers 14 residues. Germline V lookup: CDR1 LGHNA, CDR2 YNFKEQ. The V end was cut by 1 base, the J end by 1 base, with 7 bases between.

The V call is TRBV28, the J call TRBJ2-1; D remains ambiguous. Germline V CDR1 and CDR2: MDHEN, SYDVKM. Trimming cost V 5 bases and J 1 base, with 18 bases left between them. The CDR3 has 17 amino acids. The chain's CDR3 is CASSKWALQGSYNEQFF. CDR3 in DNA: TGTGCCAGCAGTAAATGGGCCCTACAAGGATCCTACAATGAGCAGTTCTTC.

The chain carries TRBV12-3 or TRBV12-4 and TRBJ1-1; TRBD1 matches 9 bases. There are 16 residues in the CDR3. The ends lost 4 bases at V and 7 bases at J; junction bases unmatched: 13. The chain's CDR3 is CASSSFDRGKIYEAFF. The DNA for the CDR3 is TGTGCCAGCAGTTCGTTCGACAGGGGGAAGATCTATGAAGCTTTCTTT.

The chain is built from TRBV5-1 and TRBJ2-2; 9 nucleotides align to TRBD2. Germline loops: CDR1 SGHRS, CDR2 YFSETQ. V lost 0 bases, J lost 1 base, and 10 bases stayed unmatched. CDR3 length: 19 residues. For the CDR3, the DNA is TGCGCCAGCAGCTTGGCCCAGAGGAGCGGGGGGAAGAACACCGGGGAGCTGTTTTTT. Its translation: CASSLAQRSGGKNTGELFF. The variable domain in full, completed from reference TRBV5-1 and TRBJ2-2, reads KAGVTQTPRYLIKTRGQQVTLSCSPISGHRSVSWYQQTPGQGLQFLFEYFSETQRNKGNFPGRFSGRQFSNSRSEMNVSTLELGDSALYLCASSLAQRSGGKNTGELFFGEGSRLTVL.

This clonotype has a handful of counts. This chain uses TRBV15 with TRBJ1-4; D is ambiguous. The CDR3 covers 13 residues. Germline values: CDR1 LNHNV, CDR2 YYDKDF (reference sequence). Deletions cut 5 bases from V and 0 bases from J, with 4 bases between. Here the CDR3 DNA reads TGTGCCACCAGCTTTGCAACTAATGAAAAACTGTTTTTT. This encodes CATSFATNEKLFF.

The V call is TRBV7-7, the J call TRBJ2-5; TRBD1 is a possible D gene (5 bases). CDR3 length: 15 amino acids. V shed 2 bases and J shed 0 bases, with 10 bases lying between them. Germline values: CDR1 SSHAT, CDR2 FNYEAQ (reference sequence). The CDR3 spells CASSLLTANQETQYF. The CDR3 nucleotides read TGTGCCAGCAGCTTACTGACAGCTAACCAAGAGACCCAGTACTTC.

The V gene is TRBV3-1, the J gene TRBJ2-5; 13 nucleotides line up with TRBD2. The CDR3 runs 15 residues. Losses at the gene ends were 5 bases for V and 5 bases for J; bases not matched to a gene: 5. Germline CDR1 reads LGHDT; CDR2 reads YNNKEL (reference sequence). The CDR3 sequence is CASSTSGRASETQYF. The CDR3, as DNA: TGTGCCAGCAGCACTAGCGGGAGGGCCTCTGAGACCCAGTACTTC.

This clonotype was counted many times. The chain couples TRBV28 to TRBJ2-7; TRBD1 aligns across 9 bases. This CDR3 region has 14 residues. CDR1 and CDR2 (germline): MDHEN, SYDVKM. Trimming cost V 6 bases and J 3 bases; bases outside gene matches: 6. CDR3 nucleotides: TGTGCCAGCAGCTCGACAGGGGGTAGCTACGAGCAGTACTTC. It is translated as CASSSTGGSYEQYF.

The V and J genes are TRBV11-1 and TRBJ1-6; no clear D gene. The CDR3 sequence is 18 residues long. The germline V gene encodes CDR1 SGHAT and CDR2 FQDESV (reference sequence). V was clipped by 5 bases and J by 0 bases, with 17 bases between them. CDR3 DNA: TGTGCCAGCAGCCCCGGGCGAAGCCGAAGCTCCTATAATTCACCCCTCCACTTT. Its protein product is CASSPGRSRSSYNSPLHF.

V usage is TRBV27 and J usage is TRBJ2-7; D not resolved. This CDR3 is 14 amino acids long. CDR1 and CDR2 (germline): MNHEY, SMNVEV (reference sequence). V lost 4 bases and J 5 bases, leaving 15 bases between the germline ends. The CDR3 region is CASSWNRAIDEQYF. The CDR3 DNA reads as TGTGCCAGCAGTTGGAACAGAGCGATCGACGAGCAGTACTTC.